These 15 T cell receptor beta chains were sequenced from one sample in a study of blood T cell repertoires in COVID-19. This table comes from immunoSEQ multiplex PCR, and its TCRdb copy is limited to in-frame clones, with some not included. The data contain 100,000 to 110,000 clones, around 88% of them seen just once; the ten biggest clones take up roughly 4.7%. Sequenced sample: peripheral blood. The receptors were sampled from a human donor in a cohort sampled during active COVID-19.

The chain is built from TRBV15 and TRBJ2-1; TRBD2 matches 10 bases. Germline assignment: CDR1 LNHNV and CDR2 YYDKDF (reference sequence). The CDR3 has 17 residues. V dropped 4 bases and J dropped 7; count of bases not matched to a gene: 13. CDR3 nucleotide sequence: TGTGCCACCAGCACGAGGACTAGCGGCCGGAACGTGAATGAGCAGTTCTTC. Amino acid sequence: CATSTRTSGRNVNEQFF. Together with reference TRBV15 and TRBJ2-1, the CDR3 gives the full variable domain: DAMVIQNPRYQVTQFGKPVTLSCSQTLNHNVMYWYQQKSSQAPKLLFHYYDKDFNNEADTPDNFQSRRPNTSFCFLDIRSPGLGDTAMYLCATSTRTSGRNVNEQFFGPGTRLTVL.

The chain recombines TRBV24-1 with TRBJ2-3, with D possibly TRBD2 on 6 matching bases. Between the trimmed V and J ends, which lost 4 bases and 5 bases, there was a span of 21 bases. This CDR3 is 17 amino acids long. CDR1 KGHDR and CDR2 SFDVKD come from the germline V gene. The CDR3 DNA is TGTGCCACCAGTGACAAACTAGGAATCCGGGAGATAGATACGCAGTATTTT. Translated, it gives CATSDKLGIREIDTQYF.

The chain joins TRBV5-6 to TRBJ2-1, with TRBD2 identical over 8 bases. CDR1 and CDR2 (germline): SGHDT, YYEEEE. This CDR3 spans 16 amino acids. After removal of 6 bases from V and 0 bases from J, the junction contained 8 bases not matched to a gene. CDR3 DNA: TGTGCCAGCAACTACGGGACTAGTGGCTCCTACAATGAGCAGTTCTTC. Protein: CASNYGTSGSYNEQFF.

The rearrangement links TRBV18 to TRBJ2-7; 11 bases line up with TRBD1. CDR1 is KGHSH, CDR2 LQKENI, per germline. This CDR3 spans 14 amino acids. V shed 5 bases and J 6 bases; nucleotides not matched to a gene: 6. As DNA, the CDR3 is TGTGCCAGCTCATTAACCGGGACAGGGGGCGAGCAGTACTTC. Protein product: CASSLTGTGGEQYF.

The chain carries TRBV30 and TRBJ2-3; tentatively, D is TRBD2 (6 bases). The V and J ends lost 5 bases and 5 bases respectively, with 8 bases between them. CDR1 and CDR2 from the germline V gene are GTSNPN and SVGIG (reference sequence). The CDR3 is 11 residues long. CDR3 protein: CAWGRGDTQYF. CDR3 nucleotides: TGTGCCTGGGGGCGGGGAGATACGCAGTATTTT.

The V and J genes are TRBV5-1 and TRBJ1-6, with TRBD1 identical over 10 bases. The junction had 2 bases not matched to a gene; V was cut back by 0 bases and J by 8 bases. Germline V gives CDR1 SGHRS, CDR2 YFSETQ. The CDR3 is 15 residues long. For the CDR3, the DNA is TGCGCCAGCAGCTTGGGGACAGGGGGGTATTCACCCCTCCACTTT. Residues: CASSLGTGGYSPLHF.

The chain joins TRBV7-3 to TRBJ2-4; no firm D call. CDR3 length: 13 residues. Germline values: CDR1 SGHTA, CDR2 FQGTGA. Trimming stripped 2 bases from V and 9 bases from J, with 11 bases between. In DNA, the CDR3 is TGTGCCAGCAGCTTACAAGGAGTCAGCATTCAGTACTTC. Protein product: CASSLQGVSIQYF.

The V and J genes are TRBV12-3 or TRBV12-4 and TRBJ2-7, with D possibly being TRBD2 (6 bases). The CDR3 has 13 residues. The germline V and J ends were trimmed by 2 bases and 3 bases, with 8 bases remaining between them. The chain's CDR3 is CASSLRAGYEQYF. The DNA for the CDR3 is TGTGCCAGCAGTTTACGAGCGGGCTACGAGCAGTACTTC.

V usage is TRBV7-9 and J usage is TRBJ1-1; D call uncertain. V was cut by 1 base and J by 2 bases, with 8 bases left in between. This CDR3 spans 14 amino acids. Germline CDR1 reads SEHNR; CDR2 reads FQNEAQ (reference sequence). Here the CDR3 DNA reads TGTGCCAGCAGCTTAGGGACGGGAAACACTGAAGCTTTCTTT. Translated, it gives CASSLGTGNTEAFF.

In its sample, this clone was seen a few times. The rearrangement uses TRBV30 and TRBJ1-1; a possible D gene is TRBD1 (5 bases). This CDR3 is 13 amino acids long. The V end was cut by 3 bases, the J end by 5 bases, with 13 bases between. CDR1 is GTSNPN and CDR2 is SVGIG in the germline V gene (reference sequence). The CDR3 DNA reads as TGTGCCTGGAGCGACTGGGGGGGGACTGAAGCTTTCTTT. This translates into CAWSDWGGTEAFF.

The chain carries TRBV5-1 and TRBJ2-3; 10 nucleotides align to TRBD1. The ends lost 6 bases at V and 6 bases at J; junction bases unmatched: 4. The germline CDR1 and CDR2 sequences are SGHRS and YFSETQ. The CDR3 consists of 13 residues. As DNA, the CDR3 is TGCGCCAGCAAGGGACAGGGGTCGGATACGCAGTATTTT. Translating gives CASKGQGSDTQYF. Supplemented by reference TRBV5-1 and TRBJ2-3, the full variable domain reads KAGVTQTPRYLIKTRGQQVTLSCSPISGHRSVSWYQQTPGQGLQFLFEYFSETQRNKGNFPGRFSGRQFSNSRSEMNVSTLELGDSALYLCASKGQGSDTQYFGPGTRLTVL.

This chain uses TRBV27 with TRBJ1-2; TRBD1 matches 7 bases. The trim removed 5 bases at V and 4 bases at J, leaving 10 bases unmatched. The germline CDR1 and CDR2 sequences are MNHEY and SMNVEV (reference sequence). The CDR3 consists of 15 residues. The CDR3 protein is CASSRQADRSYGYTF. The DNA for the CDR3 is TGTGCCAGCAGTCGACAAGCGGACAGGAGCTATGGCTACACCTTC.

This sequence joins TRBV5-4 and TRBJ2-7; tentatively, D is TRBD2 (5 bases). This CDR3 contains 13 residues. In germline, CDR1 is SGHNT, CDR2 YYREEE (reference sequence). Trimming took 0 bases from V and 5 from J, leaving 9 bases between them. The CDR3: CASSLEPRDEQYF. DNA of the CDR3: TGTGCCAGCAGCTTGGAACCGAGGGACGAGCAGTACTTC.

This rearrangement joins TRBV5-5 to TRBJ2-3; D gene uncertain. The CDR3 has 15 residues. CDR1 and CDR2 (germline): SGHKS, YYEKEE (reference sequence). Trimming took 3 bases from V and 0 from J, leaving 11 bases between them. CDR3 coding DNA: TGTGCCAGCAGCTGGGTAGTAGCTAGCACAGATACGCAGTATTTT. It yields the protein CASSWVVASTDTQYF.

This clone was detected once. The chain recombines TRBV2 with TRBJ2-7; a possible D gene is TRBD2 (5 bases). CDR1 and CDR2 from the germline V gene are SNHLY and FYNNEI. The CDR3 totals 16 residues. V lost 0 bases to trimming and J lost 5 bases, with 17 bases between them. The CDR3 region is CASSEALRVLKNEQYF. The CDR3 DNA sequence: TGTGCCAGCAGTGAAGCGCTGAGGGTACTCAAAAACGAGCAGTACTTC.